Here is one TCR beta chain with its context. How the authors handled the data: Amplification of reference gene primers was used by the study to estimate nucleated cell counts. Libraries were prepared by immunoSEQ multiplex PCR; TCRdb keeps only in-frame clonotypes and omits some of them. That table supplies the V and J calls and clone size; D and trimming were determined from the DNA. This table has under 300,000 clones, 86% appearing once. This entry comes from a study of blood T cell repertoires in COVID-19. Turning to the study itself: Acute and convalescent COVID-19 specimens originated in the United States, Italy and Spain. PBMCs, B-cell-depleted T cells, or T cells provided the cDNA or gDNA that made up the material.

V lost 6 bases, J lost 8 bases, and 19 bases lay in between. The CDR3 consists of 15 residues. Germline V lookup: CDR1 MNHEY, CDR2 SVGEGT. This receptor was obtained from a young woman with active or convalescent COVID-19. The specimen sequenced was peripheral blood. V gene TRBV6-2 or TRBV6-3 combines with J gene TRBJ1-4, with TRBD1 as a possible D gene (6 bases). CDR3 sequence reads: CASSPVMGHSEKLFF. The CDR3 DNA is TGTGCCAGCAGCCCTGTAATGGGACACAGCGAAAAACTGTTTTTT.